This TCR beta chain originates from a study of cytomegalovirus exposure and HLA in healthy donors. J was trimmed by 7 bases and V by 1 base; bases with no gene match: 5. CDR1 is SEHNR and CDR2 is FQNEAQ in the germline V gene (reference sequence). This CDR3 region has 16 residues. The repertoire was sequenced with immunoSEQ multiplex PCR; TCRdb's copy has only in-frame clones and lacks some. The table lists more than 65,000 clones, just under 95% of them singletons, with roughly 0.62% in the top ten. Specimen: PBMCs. The TCR was taken from a man in his late teens or twenties in good health and CMV-seronegative. The V call is TRBV7-9, the J call TRBJ2-1, with 12 bases matching TRBD2. The CDR3 reads CASSLVRTSGANEQFF. The CDR3, as DNA: TGTGCCAGCAGCTTAGTAAGGACTAGCGGGGCGAATGAGCAGTTCTTC.